This T cell receptor (beta chain) was observed in a study of blood T cells in healthy people across ages. Overall study context: Capture via template switching afforded approximately one barcoded beta molecule per two T cells.

This CDR3 is 17 amino acids long. Every donor gave around 10 milliliters of peripheral blood. The use of a sample-barcoded 5' primer and a J-beta primer mix characterized a second PCR of 7 to 11 cycles. TCRdb reprocessed the 5' RACE reads via MiXCR and lists one record per CDR3 protein. The table lists roughly 1,100,000 distinct CDR3 sequences, under 30% of them singletons. The same data also went into a second study, on T cells of mothers and their children. This second report adds: The study recruited three healthy Caucasian mothers and their six children as donors. In both related and unrelated pairs, TCR recombination output is shaped similarly by thymic selection.

The sequence was obtained from a girl aged 2 to 10 in good health. The sequenced material came from blood. V is TRBV12-3 or TRBV12-4 and J is TRBJ2-1; TRBD2 aligns across 13 bases. The J call is in doubt because the DNA end fits TRBJ2-5 better. The CDR3 DNA follows: TGTGCCAGCAGTTGGACTAGCGGGGGCCCCCTCCAAGAGACCCAGTACTTC. Encoded protein: CASSWTSGGPLQETQYF.